The 29 T cell receptor beta chains below come from one sample, sequenced in a study of CD8 T cells in Susac syndrome. RNA amounts of roughly 0.5 to 1 ug underwent reverse transcription with random hexamers. MiXCR, run by TCRdb on the immunoSEQ multiplex PCR reads, gives a single entry per CDR3 protein. This sample has roughly 130,000 distinct CDR3 sequences, with 90% to 95% found just once. The sample was CD4+ T cells from PBMCs. Receptors were obtained from a human donor in good health.

This clonotype appeared once. V is TRBV6-5 and J is TRBJ2-7; 11 positions agree with TRBD1. CDR1 is MNHEY, CDR2 SVGAGI, per germline. V shed 7 bases and J 2 bases; nucleotides not matched to a gene: 4. This CDR3 comprises 14 residues. CDR3 bases: TGTGCCAGCAAGCGGGACAGGGGGGCCTACGAGCAGTACTTC. This gives the protein CASKRDRGAYEQYF.

V and J are TRBV20-1 and TRBJ2-7; 9 nucleotides agree with TRBD2. CDR3 length: 13 residues. Per the germline V gene, CDR1 is DFQATT and CDR2 is SNEGSKA (reference sequence). Trimming at V came to 3 bases and at J to 4 bases, leaving 4 bases not matched to a gene. CDR3 sequence (DNA): TGCAGTGCTAGGCTAGCGGGAATGTACGAGCAGTACTTC. Translated, it gives CSARLAGMYEQYF.

This clonotype occurred once. The chain couples TRBV28 to TRBJ1-3, with a weak D call TRBD1 (5 bases). The CDR3 runs 15 residues. The ends were cut back, 4 bases at V and 0 bases at J, with 10 bases in the middle. Germline V CDR1 and CDR2: MDHEN, SYDVKM. The CDR3: CASSSGSSSGNTIYF. In DNA, the CDR3 is TGTGCCAGCAGTTCAGGGTCCAGCTCTGGAAACACCATATATTTT.

The J gene is TRBJ1-2, the V gene TRBV28, with D tentatively TRBD1 (6 bases). Trimming took 7 bases from V and 3 from J, leaving 18 bases between them. The length of the CDR3 is 15 residues. Germline V gene sequence: CDR1 MDHEN, CDR2 SYDVKM. The CDR3 loop reads CASIDPQGTYYGYTF. In nucleotides, the CDR3 is TGTGCCAGCATCGATCCACAGGGAACCTACTATGGCTACACCTTC.

V gene TRBV14 combines with J gene TRBJ2-5; possibly TRBD1 or TRBD2 for D (5 bases each). Germline loops: CDR1 SGHDN, CDR2 FVKESK. Trimming pared 4 bases from V and 5 bases from J, leaving 14 bases between. The CDR3 is 14 residues long. The chain's CDR3 is CASSPLGVRETQYF. The CDR3 DNA follows: TGTGCCAGCAGCCCTCTGGGGGTCCGGGAGACCCAGTACTTC.

The J gene is TRBJ1-2, the V gene TRBV24-1; D remains unclear. This CDR3 region has 14 residues. Germline V gene data show CDR1 as KGHDR and CDR2 as SFDVKD. Trimming took 3 bases from V and 4 from J, leaving 11 bases between them. The CDR3 DNA follows: TGTGCCACCAGTGATGAGCCTTGGGCCTATGGCTACACCTTC. This translates into CATSDEPWAYGYTF.

This chain links TRBV14 with TRBJ1-1; TRBD1 is a possible D gene (5 bases). V lost 1 base, J lost 9 bases, and 12 bases lay in between. Germline V gene data show CDR1 as SGHDN and CDR2 as FVKESK. The CDR3 is 13 amino acids. CDR3 amino acids: CASSQGGAGKAFF. CDR3 DNA sequence: TGTGCCAGCAGCCAAGGAGGGGCAGGGAAAGCTTTCTTT.

This clonotype was counted a single time. The chain carries TRBV4-1 and TRBJ1-1, with 8 bases lining up with TRBD1. Germline CDR1 and CDR2: MGHRA and YSYEKL. The V segment lost 4 bases and the J segment 4 bases; nucleotides outside the gene matches: 5. The CDR3 length is 14 residues. The CDR3 bases are TGCGCCAGCAGCCGGGGACAGGTCGCCACTGAAGCTTTCTTT. It translates to CASSRGQVATEAFF.

This rearrangement joins TRBV7-9 to TRBJ2-7; the match to TRBD2 covers 7 bases. V dropped 5 bases and J dropped 2; count of bases not matched to a gene: 6. CDR1 is SEHNR and CDR2 is FQNEAQ in the germline V gene (reference sequence). CDR3 length: 14 amino acids. CDR3 coding DNA: TGTGCCAGCAGCCCCGCGGGGGTGCCCTACGAGCAGTACTTC. Protein sequence: CASSPAGVPYEQYF.

The chain employs TRBV2 and TRBJ2-2; D not certain. Trimming took off 8 bases at V and 0 bases at J, with 16 bases between the two ends. The CDR3 length is 16 residues. Germline values: CDR1 SNHLY, CDR2 FYNNEI. Written as DNA, the CDR3 is TGTGCCAGCGGCGAATTTGGTGGATCGAACACCGGGGAGCTGTTTTTT. This encodes CASGEFGGSNTGELFF.

V usage is TRBV20-1 and J usage is TRBJ2-3; D assignment may be TRBD1 or TRBD2 (7 bases each). Germline lookup yields CDR1 DFQATT and CDR2 SNEGSKA (reference sequence). With 4 bases removed from V and 8 bases from J, the gap between germline ends came to 13 bases. The CDR3 has 12 residues. The CDR3 loop reads CSAKTGRGTQYF. The CDR3 nucleotides are TGCAGTGCTAAGACAGGGAGGGGTACGCAGTATTTT.

In DNA form, the CDR3 reads TGTGCCTGGAGTGGCGGGGTGCAAGAGACCCAGTACTTC. Protein sequence: CAWSGGVQETQYF. This chain joins TRBV30 and TRBJ2-5; TRBD2 might be the D (6 bases). Germline V CDR1 and CDR2: GTSNPN, SVGIG (reference sequence). This CDR3 comprises 13 residues. The ends were cut back, 1 base at V and 2 bases at J, with 8 bases in the middle.

In this sample, this clonotype turned up once. The genes are TRBV28 and TRBJ2-7; 8 nucleotides line up with TRBD2. The CDR3 has 15 amino acids. Germline V gene lookup returns CDR1 MDHEN and CDR2 SYDVKM. The V gene end was trimmed by 3 bases and the J gene end by 2 bases; junction bases not matched to a gene: 6. The CDR3 DNA sequence: TGTGCCAGCAGTTTTTTAGGGACTAGACCCTACGAGCAGTACTTC. This codes for CASSFLGTRPYEQYF.

This chain links TRBV15 with TRBJ2-4, with 8 bases matching TRBD2. V lost 0 bases and J lost 8; bases outside the gene matches: 3. Per the germline V gene, CDR1 is LNHNV and CDR2 is YYDKDF (reference sequence). The CDR3 contains 14 residues. The CDR3 sequence is CATSREPRGDIQYF. DNA of the CDR3: TGTGCCACCAGCAGAGAGCCGCGGGGGGACATTCAGTACTTC. Combining the CDR3 with reference TRBV15 and TRBJ2-4 gives the whole variable domain DAMVIQNPRYQVTQFGKPVTLSCSQTLNHNVMYWYQQKSSQAPKLLFHYYDKDFNNEADTPDNFQSRRPNTSFCFLDIRSPGLGDTAMYLCATSREPRGDIQYFGAGTRLSVL.

This clonotype was picked up one time. This rearrangement joins TRBV30 to TRBJ2-6; D unresolved. Looked up from germline, CDR1 is GTSNPN and CDR2 is SVGIG (reference sequence). Trimming took 2 bases from V and 1 from J, leaving 6 bases between them. This CDR3 comprises 14 residues. CDR3 nucleotide sequence: TGTGCCTGGAGTTTGGCTTCTGGGGCCAACGTCCTGACTTTC. As protein: CAWSLASGANVLTF.

For this clonotype: One junction end does not reproduce the germline sequence, and a read error may be involved. J is TRBJ2-5 and V is TRBV7-7; D might be TRBD1 (6 bases). This CDR3 has 13 amino acids. Germline V gene sequence: CDR1 SSHAT, CDR2 FNYEAQ (reference sequence). CDR3 sequence reads: CASSYDRQETQYF. CDR3 bases: TGTGCTAGCAGCTATGACAGGCAAGAGACCCAGTACTTC. The full variable domain, its missing parts supplied by reference TRBV7-7 and TRBJ2-5, is GAGVSQSPRYKVTKRGQDVTLRCDPISSHATLYWYQQALGQGPEFLTYFNYEAQPDKSGLPSDRFSAERPEGSISTLTIQRTEQRDSAMYRCASSYDRQETQYFGPGTRLLVL.

The chain uses TRBV3-1 and TRBJ2-1; 14 bases are a match to TRBD2. V lost 3 bases to trimming and J lost 6 bases; unmatched junction nucleotides: 1. The length of the CDR3 is 15 residues. CDR1 is LGHDT, CDR2 YNNKEL, per germline (reference sequence). In DNA form, the CDR3 reads TGTGCCAGCAGCCAGGGACTAGCGGGAGTCAATGAGCAGTTCTTC. Its translation is CASSQGLAGVNEQFF.

The V and J genes are TRBV7-2 and TRBJ2-3; no definite D call. Looked up from germline, CDR1 is SGHTA and CDR2 is FQGNSA. This CDR3 region has 16 residues. Trimming shortened V by 2 bases and J by 1 base, and 13 bases separated the two germline ends. CDR3 sequence (DNA): TGTGCCAGCAGCTTATCGTCCATGGGCCGCACAGATACGCAGTATTTT. It is translated as CASSLSSMGRTDTQYF.

The chain uses TRBV4-2 and TRBJ2-7, with TRBD2 identical over 15 bases. Per the germline V gene, CDR1 is LGHNA and CDR2 is YNFKEQ. The CDR3 is made up of 16 amino acids. The trim removed 4 bases at V and 7 bases at J, leaving 8 bases unmatched. For the CDR3, the DNA is TGTGCCAGCAGCCGAGGGACTAGCGGGGGGATAGGGGAGCAGTACTTC. Its protein is CASSRGTSGGIGEQYF.

There are a few counts of this clonotype. The V and J genes are TRBV6-2 or TRBV6-3 and TRBJ2-7; D is uncertain. The germline V and J ends were trimmed by 6 bases and 0 bases, with 6 bases remaining between them. Germline CDR1 and CDR2: MNHEY and SVGEGT. The CDR3 extends over 12 amino acids. The CDR3 bases are TGTGCCAGCAGCGACTCCTCCTACGAGCAGTACTTC. It specifies CASSDSSYEQYF.

The rearrangement links TRBV7-9 to TRBJ2-4, with a possible D match to TRBD2 (6 bases). CDR1 SEHNR and CDR2 FQNEAQ come from the germline V gene (reference sequence). The V end lost 2 bases, the J end lost 2 bases, and 13 bases lay between the germline ends. The CDR3 length is 16 residues. The CDR3 bases are TGTGCCAGCAGCTTATGGGAGGCCGCTCCCAAAAACATTCAGTACTTC. Translation gives CASSLWEAAPKNIQYF.

In this sample, this clonotype turned up once. The V gene is TRBV2, the J gene TRBJ2-7; no clear D gene. Germline V gene data show CDR1 as SNHLY and CDR2 as FYNNEI. This CDR3 has 14 residues. The V and J ends lost 0 bases and 5 bases respectively, with 11 bases between them. The CDR3 DNA reads TGTGCCAGCAGTGAAGCTGACCGTTCCCACGAGCAGTACTTC. Amino acids: CASSEADRSHEQYF.

The V and J genes are TRBV5-1 and TRBJ1-5, with D tentatively TRBD1 (5 bases). Germline V CDR1 and CDR2: SGHRS, YFSETQ. V gave up 4 bases and J gave up 2 bases, with 13 bases separating them. This CDR3 has 15 residues. CDR3 in amino acids: CASSNPGSCNQPQHF. The CDR3, as DNA: TGCGCCAGCAGCAACCCAGGGTCTTGCAATCAGCCCCAGCATTTT. The variable domain in full, with the rest retrieved from reference TRBV5-1 and TRBJ1-5, is KAGVTQTPRYLIKTRGQQVTLSCSPISGHRSVSWYQQTPGQGLQFLFEYFSETQRNKGNFPGRFSGRQFSNSRSEMNVSTLELGDSALYLCASSNPGSCNQPQHFGDGTRLSIL.

The chain recombines TRBV5-1 with TRBJ2-1; 13 bases align to TRBD2. The germline V gene has CDR1 SGHRS and CDR2 YFSETQ. CDR3 length equals 15 residues. The V and J ends lost 4 bases and 6 bases, in that order; junction bases with no gene match: 4. The CDR3 is CASSQRTSGSNEQFF. CDR3 DNA: TGCGCCAGCAGCCAAAGGACTAGCGGGAGCAATGAGCAGTTCTTC. Full variable domain (outside the CDR3, taken from reference TRBV5-1 and TRBJ2-1): KAGVTQTPRYLIKTRGQQVTLSCSPISGHRSVSWYQQTPGQGLQFLFEYFSETQRNKGNFPGRFSGRQFSNSRSEMNVSTLELGDSALYLCASSQRTSGSNEQFFGPGTRLTVL.

The V gene is TRBV12-3 or TRBV12-4, the J gene TRBJ1-4, with 9 bases identical to TRBD1. The CDR3 sequence is 14 residues long. V gave up 8 bases and J gave up 6 bases; unmatched junction bases: 7. The CDR3 DNA reads as TGTGCCAGCTCCTTGGGACAGGGATATGAAAAACTGTTTTTT. Protein: CASSLGQGYEKLFF.

This chain uses TRBV29-1 with TRBJ1-3; no firm D call. The CDR3 spans 11 residues. The germline V gene has CDR1 SQVTM and CDR2 ANQGSEA. Trimming stripped 4 bases from V and 4 bases from J, with 5 bases between. The CDR3 region has the DNA TGCAGCGTTGCGGGAGGAAACACCATATATTTT. Translation: CSVAGGNTIYF.

The chain links TRBV27 to TRBJ1-1; the D gene is possibly TRBD1 (6 bases). V was trimmed by 7 bases and J by 1 base, leaving 16 bases between them. The CDR3 length is 15 residues. Germline V lookup: CDR1 MNHEY, CDR2 SMNVEV (reference sequence). The CDR3 sequence is CASTRRQASNTEAFF. CDR3 nucleotide sequence: TGTGCCAGCACTCGTCGACAGGCCTCGAACACTGAAGCTTTCTTT.

The V gene is TRBV7-9, the J gene TRBJ2-6, with a tentative D call TRBD2 (6 bases). The CDR3 totals 16 residues. Trimming removed 5 bases at V and 0 bases at J, with 11 bases between. The germline V gene encodes CDR1 SEHNR and CDR2 FQNEAQ (reference sequence). The CDR3 nucleotides are TGTGCCAGCAGCGCGGGACGGAGCTCTGGGGCCAACGTCCTGACTTTC. Its translation: CASSAGRSSGANVLTF.

The chain carries TRBV5-1 and TRBJ2-6; D is possibly TRBD1 (6 bases). Germline V gene data show CDR1 as SGHRS and CDR2 as YFSETQ. The CDR3 length is 16 residues. V gave up 1 base and J gave up 0 bases, with 8 bases separating them. The chain's CDR3 is CASSLNRVSGANVLTF. CDR3 in DNA: TGCGCCAGCAGCTTGAACAGGGTCTCTGGGGCCAACGTCCTGACTTTC.